Listed here are 6 T cell receptor beta chains from one sample, sequenced in a study of blood T cell repertoires in COVID-19. Clones were read by immunoSEQ multiplex PCR, and TCRdb kept only the in-frame ones, dropping some. The table shows under 300,000 clones, with 86% occurring only once. Sequenced: peripheral blood. These receptors came from a man in his fifties or sixties with acute or convalescent COVID-19.

The chain is built from TRBV7-9 and TRBJ2-3; a possible D gene is TRBD1 (5 bases). The CDR3 is 17 residues long. Germline loops: CDR1 SEHNR, CDR2 FQNEAQ (reference sequence). Between the trimmed V and J ends, which lost 5 bases and 1 base, there was a span of 19 bases. The CDR3 nucleotides read TGTGCCAGCAGCATAAGGGGCTCAAGGGTTGGCACAGATACGCAGTATTTT. Its translation: CASSIRGSRVGTDTQYF.

V gene TRBV10-3 combines with J gene TRBJ2-3; possibly TRBD1 for D (8 bases). The CDR3 is 15 residues long. Trimming shortened V by 7 bases and J by 5 bases, and 19 bases separated the two germline ends. Germline-derived CDR1 and CDR2 are ENHRY and SYGVKD. The CDR3 DNA is TGTGCCATCACCCCAACGGACAGGGAGGGAGATACGCAGTATTTT. Residues: CAITPTDREGDTQYF.

This clone was recorded only once. V and J are TRBV4-3 and TRBJ2-3; possible D gene TRBD1, 5 bases. Germline V gene lookup returns CDR1 LGHNA and CDR2 YSLEER. The length of the CDR3 is 16 residues. Deletions cut 0 bases from V and 3 bases from J, with 13 bases between. CDR3 bases: TGCGCCAGCAGCCAAGAAGTAGGGCAGGGTACAGATACGCAGTATTTT. This codes for CASSQEVGQGTDTQYF.

This clone was seen only once. The DNA of the CDR3 is TGTGCCAGCAGTTACTCAGGGGCAGTCGAAGCTTTCTTT. Translating gives CASSYSGAVEAFF. The J gene is TRBJ1-1, the V gene TRBV6-2 or TRBV6-3; perhaps TRBD1 as D (5 bases). CDR3 length: 13 amino acids. Germline assignment: CDR1 MNHEY and CDR2 SVGEGT. V was cut by 0 bases and J by 8 bases, with 10 bases left in between.

CDR3 amino acids: CASSYLDGGDEKLFF. The DNA of the CDR3 is TGTGCCAGCAGTTACCTGGACGGCGGGGATGAAAAACTGTTTTTT. The V gene is TRBV6-2 or TRBV6-3, the J gene TRBJ1-4; D gene unclear. V lost 2 bases and J 6 bases, leaving 13 bases between the germline ends. Germline CDR1 MNHEY, CDR2 SVGEGT. The CDR3 is 15 amino acids.

This sequence joins TRBV5-5 and TRBJ1-5; no definite D call. Trimming removed 4 bases at V and 1 base at J, with 12 bases between. The CDR3 spans 15 residues. Germline V gene lookup returns CDR1 SGHKS and CDR2 YYEKEE (reference sequence). CDR3 in amino acids: CASSLERVSNQPQHF. DNA for the CDR3: TGTGCCAGCAGCCTGGAGAGGGTCAGCAATCAGCCCCAGCATTTT.